Shown below are 12 T cell receptor beta chains from a single sample sequenced in a study of cytomegalovirus exposure and HLA in healthy donors (dated by TCRdb to about 2017). The library came from the immunoSEQ multiplex PCR assay. The multiplex PCR relied on a mix of 60 forward primers for TCR Vbeta segments and 13 reverse primers for TCR Jbeta segments. Drawn from immuneACCESS, this table holds only the in-frame rearrangements with V and J called that TCRdb kept. Clones are partly lost; checked studies trace under half to an unresolved V gene and leave the rest unexplained. The sample table holds about 120,000 clones, of which roughly three fifths were seen once. Jointly, the top ten make up 8% to 9% of the sample. Sequencing was carried out using PBMCs. These receptors all stem from a woman in her 40s in good health and CMV-seropositive.

The gene calls are TRBV7-2 and TRBJ2-1, with D tentatively TRBD2 (5 bases). Trimming shortened V by 2 bases and J by 0 bases, and 14 bases separated the two germline ends. This CDR3 is built from 17 residues. Germline lookup yields CDR1 SGHTA and CDR2 FQGNSA. The CDR3 protein is CASSLSGGLSSYNEQFF. The CDR3 DNA reads TGTGCCAGCAGCTTATCGGGCGGGCTAAGCTCCTACAATGAGCAGTTCTTC.

The chain uses TRBV6-6 and TRBJ2-3, with a weak D call TRBD2 (5 bases). Germline V gives CDR1 MNHNY, CDR2 SVGAGI (reference sequence). This CDR3 is built from 12 residues. V dropped 5 bases and J dropped 7 bases, with 10 bases sitting between them. CDR3 sequence: CASSPGGHTQYF. The CDR3 bases are TGTGCCAGCAGTCCGGGCGGGCATACGCAGTATTTT.

The chain recombines TRBV10-1 with TRBJ2-2; 7 bases are a match to TRBD1. The CDR3 is made up of 15 amino acids. The ends lost 4 bases at V and 4 bases at J; junction bases unmatched: 6. In germline, CDR1 is WNHNN, CDR2 SYGVQD (reference sequence). The CDR3 protein is CASSVVPGGTGELFF. In DNA form, the CDR3 reads TGCGCCAGCAGTGTGGTTCCAGGGGGCACCGGGGAGCTGTTTTTT.

The chain couples TRBV10-2 to TRBJ1-4, with unresolved D. V was cut by 3 bases and J by 2 bases, with 16 bases left in between. The CDR3 sequence is 17 residues long. Germline lookup yields CDR1 WSHSY and CDR2 SAAADI. The CDR3 coding sequence is TGCGCCAGCAGTGATATCGCCTGGGGAGGGACTAATGAAAAACTGTTTTTT. This encodes CASSDIAWGGTNEKLFF.

The rearrangement joins TRBV9 to TRBJ2-7, with D perhaps TRBD1 (7 bases). The germline V gene encodes CDR1 SGDLS and CDR2 YYNGEE. Trimming removed 0 bases from V and 1 base from J, with 11 bases in between. The CDR3 consists of 15 residues. The CDR3 coding sequence is TGTGCCAGCAGCGTAGCTCCAGGGGGGTCCTACGAGCAGTACTTC. It yields the protein CASSVAPGGSYEQYF.

This clone was counted only a few times. The chain is built from TRBV4-2 and TRBJ2-3; TRBD2 might be the D (6 bases). Germline CDR1 LGHNA, CDR2 YNFKEQ. The CDR3 loop spans 16 amino acids. V was shortened by 1 base and J by 2 bases, with 13 bases between the two germline ends. The CDR3 DNA sequence: TGTGCCAGCAGCCAAGGGTCCGGGGAGGACACAGATACGCAGTATTTT. Translating gives CASSQGSGEDTDTQYF.

In its sample, this clone was seen once. The J gene is TRBJ2-5, the V gene TRBV2; tentatively, D is TRBD2 (6 bases). This CDR3 has 15 residues. Germline lookup yields CDR1 SNHLY and CDR2 FYNNEI. Trimming pared 3 bases from V and 1 base from J, leaving 12 bases between. As DNA, the CDR3 is TGTGCCAGCAGTGAGGAGGGAGGATCCCAAGAGACCCAGTACTTC. Protein sequence: CASSEEGGSQETQYF.

The chain is built from TRBV5-1 and TRBJ2-7; TRBD2 might be the D (5 bases). The CDR3 extends over 13 amino acids. Trimming stripped 4 bases from V and 3 bases from J, with 11 bases between. Germline V lookup: CDR1 SGHRS, CDR2 YFSETQ. CDR3 amino acids: CASSPSGDYEQYF. CDR3 nucleotides: TGCGCCAGCAGCCCCTCCGGGGACTACGAGCAGTACTTC.

This clone has more than one count but fewer than ten. The chain uses TRBV19 and TRBJ1-2; 7 bases agree with TRBD1. The V segment lost 3 bases and the J segment 4 bases; nucleotides outside the gene matches: 11. CDR3 length: 16 amino acids. Germline loops: CDR1 LNHDA, CDR2 SQIVND (reference sequence). In nucleotides, the CDR3 is TGTGCCAGTAGTATCGGCAGGGGGGCACTAGTCTATGGCTACACCTTC. This translates into CASSIGRGALVYGYTF.

On this clone itself: Other DNA sequences from this sample encode an identical CDR3 as well. The chain carries TRBV30 and TRBJ1-1, with no clear D. The CDR3 contains 14 residues. Trimming pared 3 bases from V and 5 bases from J, leaving 16 bases between. Germline-derived CDR1 and CDR2 are GTSNPN and SVGIG (reference sequence). The CDR3 spells CAWRSPLRKTEAFF. The CDR3 DNA reads TGTGCCTGGAGGTCACCACTGAGGAAGACTGAAGCTTTCTTT.

The chain uses TRBV7-9 and TRBJ1-3; 9 nucleotides line up with TRBD1. The length of the CDR3 is 17 residues. Germline assignment: CDR1 SEHNR and CDR2 FQNEAQ (reference sequence). V was clipped by 8 bases and J by 0 bases; unmatched bases: 11. CDR3 bases: TGTGCCAGCGGAAGCGGGGACAGGGCCTACTCTGGAAACACCATATATTTT. Translated: CASGSGDRAYSGNTIYF.

The genes are TRBV11-3 and TRBJ1-1; 7 nucleotides match TRBD1. Per the germline V gene, CDR1 is SGHNT and CDR2 is YENEEA. V lost 1 base, J lost 7 bases, and 15 bases stayed unmatched. The CDR3 totals 17 residues. The CDR3 nucleotides are TGTGCCAGCAGCTTAGGCCAGGGTGCTGGTAACAGGGGTGAAGCTTTCTTT. Protein product: CASSLGQGAGNRGEAFF.